Below, 23 T cell receptor beta chains from the same sample are listed, as sequenced in a study of radiation and T cells in renal cell carcinoma. This sample's time point: blood 4 weeks post-SBRT, at nephrectomy. The sample's treatment: 15 Gy SBRT to primary tumor, nephrectomy 4 weeks later. Sequencing used immunoSEQ multiplex PCR; TCRdb keeps in-frame clones, though not all of them. The sample lists around 100,000 clones, approximately 82% seen once, with approximately 7.2% in the top ten. The source material was blood, sampled from a patient whose treatment included radiotherapy and nephrectomy. Every receptor here comes from a man between 60 and 75 years old with renal cell carcinoma.

V gene TRBV10-2 combines with J gene TRBJ2-2, with TRBD2 matching over 10 bases. The V gene end was trimmed by 8 bases and the J gene end by 5 bases; junction bases not matched to a gene: 14. The CDR3 has 17 residues. The germline CDR1 and CDR2 sequences are WSHSY and SAAADI. As DNA, the CDR3 is TGCGCCAGCCGGGCCGGGATAGCGGGAGGACGAACCGGGGAGCTGTTTTTT. Encoded protein: CASRAGIAGGRTGELFF.

The rearrangement links TRBV6-5 to TRBJ2-3; D remains ambiguous. The CDR3 is made up of 10 amino acids. Germline assignment: CDR1 MNHEY and CDR2 SVGAGI. Trimming stripped 8 bases from V and 4 bases from J, with 4 bases between. The DNA for the CDR3 is TGTGCCAGCGGGGCAGATACGCAGTATTTT. Translated: CASGADTQYF.

The rearrangement joins TRBV5-1 to TRBJ2-3; D ambiguous. Germline lookup yields CDR1 SGHRS and CDR2 YFSETQ. V gave up 0 bases and J gave up 3 bases, with 8 bases separating them. The CDR3 runs to 14 residues. The CDR3 sequence is CASSLAATTDTQYF. As DNA, the CDR3 is TGCGCCAGCAGCTTGGCCGCTACTACAGATACGCAGTATTTT.

In this sample, this clone turned up a few times. This chain connects TRBV25-1 to TRBJ1-4; 8 bases are a match to TRBD1. The ends lost 11 bases at V and 5 bases at J; junction bases unmatched: 4. Germline V lookup: CDR1 MGHDK, CDR2 SYGVNS. The CDR3 has 12 residues. Here the CDR3 reads CACRQGNEKLFF. The CDR3 DNA reads as TGTGCCTGCCGACAGGGGAATGAAAAACTGTTTTTT.

This chain joins TRBV7-9 and TRBJ2-7; D perhaps matches TRBD2 (6 bases). Trimming took off 4 bases at V and 5 bases at J, with 21 bases between the two ends. The CDR3 totals 16 residues. Germline-derived CDR1 and CDR2 are SEHNR and FQNEAQ (reference sequence). The CDR3 DNA is TGTGCCAGCAGCTCACCTCTGGGCGGGGCCCTCCACGAGCAGTACTTC. Translating it yields CASSSPLGGALHEQYF.

This chain connects TRBV5-4 to TRBJ2-1; 8 positions match TRBD2. Germline-derived CDR1 and CDR2 are SGHNT and YYREEE (reference sequence). V lost 4 bases to trimming and J lost 5 bases; unmatched junction nucleotides: 8. The CDR3 consists of 15 residues. Here the CDR3 DNA reads TGTGCCAGCAGCCCCGGGACTAGTCCCCACAATGAGCAGTTCTTC. Translation gives CASSPGTSPHNEQFF.

The V call is TRBV7-9, the J call TRBJ2-7; D not resolved. V was cut by 5 bases and J by 6 bases, with 11 bases left in between. Looked up from germline, CDR1 is SEHNR and CDR2 is FQNEAQ (reference sequence). The CDR3 is 12 residues long. The CDR3 region is CASSPSGLEQYF. The CDR3 DNA reads TGTGCCAGCAGCCCATCCGGCCTCGAGCAGTACTTC.

A single count supports this clone. J is TRBJ1-5 and V is TRBV27; TRBD1 matches at 7 bases. CDR3 length: 14 residues. CDR1 and CDR2 from the germline V gene are MNHEY and SMNVEV (reference sequence). Losses at the gene ends were 4 bases for V and 4 bases for J; bases not matched to a gene: 4. DNA of the CDR3: TGTGCCAGCAGTTACAGGGGAGGGAATCAGCCCCAGCATTTT. Translating gives CASSYRGGNQPQHF.

The chain employs TRBV4-1 and TRBJ2-7; no clear D. The CDR3 is 20 residues long. Trimming removed 4 bases from V and 3 bases from J, with 31 bases in between. Germline lookup yields CDR1 MGHRA and CDR2 YSYEKL. CDR3 DNA: TGCGCCAGCAGCCCAACAATGGCCCTACTCGTCAGCGCCGAGTTCTACGAGCAGTACTTC. As protein: CASSPTMALLVSAEFYEQYF.

This clone has only a few counts. The rearrangement links TRBV9 to TRBJ1-1; unclear D gene. The CDR3 length is 14 residues. In germline, CDR1 is SGDLS, CDR2 YYNGEE. Trimming left V 0 bases short and J 1 base short, with 7 bases between. CDR3 nucleotides: TGTGCCAGCAGCGTAGCCCCGGAGAACACTGAAGCTTTCTTT. Protein sequence: CASSVAPENTEAFF.

The rearrangement links TRBV27 to TRBJ2-2, with 10 bases matching TRBD1. The V gene end was trimmed by 2 bases and the J gene end by 7 bases; junction bases not matched to a gene: 10. The germline V gene has CDR1 MNHEY and CDR2 SMNVEV (reference sequence). There are 17 residues in the CDR3. CDR3 in DNA: TGTGCCAGCAGTTTAAACCCCGGGACAGGGGTCATCGGGGAGCTGTTTTTT. Protein sequence: CASSLNPGTGVIGELFF.

The chain uses TRBV2 and TRBJ2-5, with 8 bases aligning to TRBD1. CDR3 length equals 14 residues. V lost 6 bases and J lost 4; bases outside the gene matches: 7. The germline V gene encodes CDR1 SNHLY and CDR2 FYNNEI. The CDR3 spells CASRPGQGPETQYF. CDR3 coding DNA: TGTGCCAGCAGACCCGGACAGGGCCCAGAGACCCAGTACTTC. The whole variable domain, filled in from reference TRBV2 and TRBJ2-5, reads EPEVTQTPSHQVTQMGQEVILRCVPISNHLYFYWYRQILGQKVEFLVSFYNNEISEKSEIFDDQFSVERPDGSNFTLKIRSTKLEDSAMYFCASRPGQGPETQYFGPGTRLLVL.

The chain employs TRBV7-2 and TRBJ2-5, with D perhaps TRBD2 (6 bases). CDR1 is SGHTA and CDR2 is FQGNSA in the germline V gene. This CDR3 is 12 amino acids long. V was clipped by 7 bases and J by 10 bases, with 16 bases between them. CDR3 in DNA: TGTGCCAGCAACCCCGTTGTGGGACTCCAGTACTTC. Its translation is CASNPVVGLQYF. The full variable domain, in which reference TRBV7-2 and TRBJ2-5 provide the parts outside the CDR3, is GAGVSQSPSNKVTEKGKDVELRCDPISGHTALYWYRQSLGQGLEFLIYFQGNSAPDKSGLPSDRFSAERTGGSVSTLTIQRTQQEDSAVYLCASNPVVGLQYFGPGTRLLVL.

The chain recombines TRBV19 with TRBJ2-3; TRBD2 agrees at 9 bases. Germline loops: CDR1 LNHDA, CDR2 SQIVND (reference sequence). CDR3 length: 18 amino acids. Trimming removed 5 bases from V and 1 base from J; junction bases left unmatched: 13. The CDR3 protein is CASSAGGRLARRTDTQYF. CDR3 bases: TGTGCCAGTAGTGCGGGGGGGCGACTAGCTCGTCGCACAGATACGCAGTATTTT. Together with reference TRBV19 and TRBJ2-3, the CDR3 gives the full variable domain: DGGITQSPKYLFRKEGQNVTLSCEQNLNHDAMYWYRQDPGQGLRLIYYSQIVNDFQKGDIAEGYSVSREKKESFPLTVTSAQKNPTAFYLCASSAGGRLARRTDTQYFGPGTRLTVL.

The chain joins TRBV18 to TRBJ1-4; D uncertain. Germline CDR1 and CDR2: KGHSH and LQKENI. This CDR3 has 15 amino acids. Trimming took off 3 bases at V and 7 bases at J, with 15 bases between the two ends. For the CDR3, the DNA is TGTGCCAGCTCACCTACGTCCCGGGCAGGTGAAAAACTGTTTTTT. It is translated as CASSPTSRAGEKLFF.

The CDR3 nucleotides read TGTGCCAGCAGCCCGAGGACAGGTGATCGAAACACCATATATTTT. Translated: CASSPRTGDRNTIYF. V usage is TRBV7-2 and J usage is TRBJ1-3, with TRBD1 matching 7 bases. V was pared by 5 bases and J by 5 bases, with 9 bases of the junction left unmatched. Germline CDR1 is SGHTA and CDR2 is FQGNSA. This CDR3 spans 15 amino acids.

This chain links TRBV28 with TRBJ2-5; D is possibly TRBD1 (5 bases). The ends were cut back, 4 bases at V and 3 bases at J, with 12 bases in the middle. In germline, CDR1 is MDHEN, CDR2 SYDVKM. The CDR3 spans 14 residues. CDR3 residues: CASSSQGWEETQYF. DNA for the CDR3: TGTGCCAGCAGTTCCCAGGGCTGGGAAGAGACCCAGTACTTC.

The chain couples TRBV27 to TRBJ2-7; possible D gene TRBD1, 5 bases. Germline V gives CDR1 MNHEY, CDR2 SMNVEV (reference sequence). Trimming pared 2 bases from V and 3 bases from J, leaving 17 bases between. The CDR3 length is 16 residues. This CDR3 reads CASSLTGRERGYEQYF. CDR3 sequence (DNA): TGTGCCAGCAGTTTAACTGGCAGGGAAAGGGGCTACGAGCAGTACTTC.

V gene TRBV18 combines with J gene TRBJ2-7, with D perhaps TRBD2 (6 bases). There are 17 residues in the CDR3. The germline CDR1 and CDR2 sequences are KGHSH and LQKENI. V dropped 3 bases and J dropped 2 bases, with 20 bases sitting between them. The CDR3 DNA reads as TGTGCCAGCTCACCCTTCGCCTACGAGGCGGGGACCTACGAGCAGTACTTC. Encoded protein: CASSPFAYEAGTYEQYF.

The chain couples TRBV5-1 to TRBJ1-2; D not resolved. V shed 4 bases and J shed 2 bases, with 12 bases lying between them. CDR3 size: 14 residues. Germline V CDR1 and CDR2: SGHRS, YFSETQ. CDR3 amino acids: CASSPDGLNYGYTF. The CDR3 DNA reads as TGCGCCAGCAGCCCGGACGGGTTAAACTATGGCTACACCTTC.

The chain has TRBV15 and TRBJ1-1, with D possibly TRBD1 on 5 matching bases. The ends were cut back, 0 bases at V and 3 bases at J, with 11 bases in the middle. The germline V gene encodes CDR1 LNHNV and CDR2 YYDKDF (reference sequence). The CDR3 is 15 amino acids. The CDR3 protein is CATSRDGGSDTEAFF. The DNA for the CDR3 is TGTGCCACCAGCAGAGATGGGGGTTCGGACACTGAAGCTTTCTTT.

The CDR3 DNA follows: TGTGCCTCCGGACAGGGACTCGAGCAGTACTTC. Its translation: CASGQGLEQYF. The chain employs TRBV30 and TRBJ2-7, with 8 bases fitting TRBD1. Per the germline V gene, CDR1 is GTSNPN and CDR2 is SVGIG (reference sequence). The CDR3 is 11 amino acids. V lost 7 bases to trimming and J lost 6 bases; unmatched junction nucleotides: 5.

The genes are TRBV14 and TRBJ2-3; 7 positions match TRBD1. With 1 base clipped from V and 4 bases from J, the junction kept 5 bases outside the gene matches. This CDR3 comprises 15 residues. CDR1 is SGHDN, CDR2 FVKESK, per germline. In DNA, the CDR3 is TGTGCCAGCAGCCAAGTTGTAGGGGGCGCAGATACGCAGTATTTT. Protein: CASSQVVGGADTQYF.